The T cell receptor (beta chain) under discussion was sequenced for a study of HIV-infected children after antiretroviral therapy interruption. Study overall: Children had CD4+ above 500, viral load below 50 copies/ml, either treatment arm. Children's median ages were around 9.5 years and 8 years by group.

The treatment here: PENTA 11 planned treatment interruption arm or continuous ART arm. RNA-based 3' RACE libraries used unique molecular identifiers. TCRdb ran MiXCR on the 3' RACE reads and lists one entry per CDR3 protein. Among approximately 95,000 distinct CDR3 sequences listed, about 6.9% were seen once. This CDR3 is 12 amino acids long. Germline V CDR1 and CDR2: ENHRY, SYGVKD. The V and J ends lost 3 bases and 5 bases respectively, with 7 bases between them. In its sample, this clonotype was seen many times. Its cognate antigen is unknown. The study's findings and limits: Naive CD4+ Gini coefficient rose by interruption end, suggesting clonal expansion.

Sequences were derived from CD45RA+ CD4+ T cells from PBMCs, pooled from several time points, sampled from a donor given antiretroviral therapy, either interrupted or continuous. Subset meaning: naive CD4+ CD45RA+ CD45RO- T cells. The receptor was isolated from a pool of human donors with HIV. The chain uses TRBV10-3 and TRBJ2-5; D may be TRBD2 (6 bases). The CDR3 region is CAISEGGETQYF. The CDR3 nucleotides read TGTGCCATCAGTGAAGGAGGGGAGACCCAGTACTTC.